The rows below give T cell receptor beta chains drawn from one sample of a study of cytomegalovirus exposure and HLA in healthy donors. Here immunoSEQ multiplex PCR was the method, and the copy in TCRdb shows in-frame clones only, minus some. The sample holds 90,000 to 140,000 clones, around 87% seen once. Material for sequencing was PBMCs. Receptors were obtained from a woman younger than 30 in good health and CMV-seropositive. Each CDR3 is given with its conserved first and last residue. A D gene is named only where the DNA matches it firmly. The listing skips clone size in some rows; elsewhere it reads once, few, many or a size class.

j_gene: TRBJ2-3
abundance: .
d_gene: TRBD2
v_gene: TRBV5-1
CDR3aa: CASSLGLAGGLTDTQYF
CDR3nt: TGCGCCAGCAGCTTGGGACTAGCGGGGGGGCTCACAGATACGCAGTATTTT

j_gene: TRBJ1-4
abundance: .
d_gene: .
v_gene: TRBV28
CDR3aa: CASSLGGNEKLFF
CDR3nt: TGTGCCAGCAGTTTGGGGGGTAATGAAAAACTGTTTTTT

j_gene: TRBJ2-1
abundance: .
d_gene: TRBD2
v_gene: TRBV27
CDR3aa: CASGLGYNEQFF
CDR3nt: TGTGCCAGTGGACTAGGTTACAATGAGCAGTTCTTC

j_gene: TRBJ1-6
abundance: few
d_gene: .
v_gene: TRBV9
CDR3aa: CASGGRTNSPLHF
CDR3nt: TGTGCCAGCGGCGGCAGAACTAATTCACCCCTCCACTTT

j_gene: TRBJ2-1
abundance: once
d_gene: .
v_gene: TRBV11-3
CDR3aa: CASSFSSYNEQFF
CDR3nt: TGTGCCAGCAGCTTTAGCTCCTACAATGAGCAGTTCTTC

j_gene: TRBJ2-1
abundance: .
d_gene: TRBD2
v_gene: TRBV7-9
CDR3aa: CASSFTSGSHNEQFF
CDR3nt: TGTGCCAGCAGCTTCACTAGCGGGAGTCACAATGAGCAGTTCTTC

j_gene: TRBJ1-6
abundance: .
d_gene: TRBD1
v_gene: TRBV7-9
CDR3aa: CASSRDSNNSPLHF
CDR3nt: TGTGCCAGCAGCCGGGACAGCAATAATTCACCCCTCCACTTT

j_gene: TRBJ1-2
abundance: .
d_gene: .
v_gene: TRBV19
CDR3aa: CASSSGTIYGYTF
CDR3nt: TGTGCCAGTAGTTCCGGGACAATCTATGGCTACACCTTC

j_gene: TRBJ2-7
abundance: .
d_gene: TRBD1
v_gene: TRBV30
CDR3aa: CAWSVPGGYEQYF
CDR3nt: TGTGCCTGGAGTGTACCAGGGGGCTACGAGCAGTACTTC

j_gene: TRBJ2-5
abundance: once
d_gene: .
v_gene: TRBV25-1
CDR3aa: CASSGIAETQYF
CDR3nt: TGTGCCAGCTCCGGTATCGCGGAGACCCAGTACTTC

j_gene: TRBJ2-1
abundance: .
d_gene: TRBD2
v_gene: TRBV19
CDR3aa: CASSTQGLAAYNEQFF
CDR3nt: TGTGCCAGTAGTACGCAGGGACTAGCGGCCTACAATGAGCAGTTCTTC

j_gene: TRBJ2-2
abundance: .
d_gene: TRBD2
v_gene: TRBV11-3
CDR3aa: CASSPRTSGNTGELFF
CDR3nt: TGTGCCAGCAGCCCCCGGACTAGCGGGAACACCGGGGAGCTGTTTTTT

j_gene: TRBJ1-2
abundance: .
d_gene: .
v_gene: TRBV5-8
CDR3aa: CASGLWGENYGYTF
CDR3nt: TGTGCCAGCGGTCTATGGGGGGAGAACTATGGCTACACCTTC

j_gene: TRBJ2-6
abundance: .
d_gene: .
v_gene: TRBV5-1
CDR3aa: CASSLAFPGANVLTF
CDR3nt: TGCGCCAGCAGCTTAGCTTTTCCTGGGGCCAACGTCCTGACTTTC

j_gene: TRBJ2-1
abundance: .
d_gene: .
v_gene: TRBV2
CDR3aa: CASTPDNEQFF
CDR3nt: TGTGCCAGCACCCCGGACAATGAGCAGTTCTTC

j_gene: TRBJ2-7
abundance: .
d_gene: TRBD1
v_gene: TRBV6-1
CDR3aa: CASRAAGQGYEQYF
CDR3nt: TGTGCCAGCAGGGCCGCGGGACAGGGCTACGAGCAGTACTTC

j_gene: TRBJ2-3
abundance: .
d_gene: .
v_gene: TRBV14
CDR3aa: CASSQMTDPTDTQYF
CDR3nt: TGTGCCAGCAGCCAGATGACAGATCCCACAGATACGCAGTATTTT